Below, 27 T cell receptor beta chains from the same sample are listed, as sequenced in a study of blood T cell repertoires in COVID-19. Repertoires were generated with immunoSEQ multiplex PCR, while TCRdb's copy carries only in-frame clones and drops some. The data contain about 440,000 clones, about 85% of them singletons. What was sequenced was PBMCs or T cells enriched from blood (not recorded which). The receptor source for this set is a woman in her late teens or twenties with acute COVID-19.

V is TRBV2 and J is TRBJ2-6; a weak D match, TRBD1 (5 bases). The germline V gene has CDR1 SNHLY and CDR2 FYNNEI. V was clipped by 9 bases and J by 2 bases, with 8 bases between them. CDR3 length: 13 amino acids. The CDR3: CARKQAGANVLTF. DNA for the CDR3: TGTGCCAGAAAACAGGCTGGGGCCAACGTCCTGACTTTC.

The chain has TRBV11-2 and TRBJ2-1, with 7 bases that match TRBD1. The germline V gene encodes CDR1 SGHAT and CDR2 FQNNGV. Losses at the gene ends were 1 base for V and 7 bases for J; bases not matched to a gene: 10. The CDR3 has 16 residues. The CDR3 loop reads CASSLVLRQGLNEQFF. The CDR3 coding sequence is TGTGCCAGCAGCTTAGTTTTGAGACAGGGTCTAAATGAGCAGTTCTTC.

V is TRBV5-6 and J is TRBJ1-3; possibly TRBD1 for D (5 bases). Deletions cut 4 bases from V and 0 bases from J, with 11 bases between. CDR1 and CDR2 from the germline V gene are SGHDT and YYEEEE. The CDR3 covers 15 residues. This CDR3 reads CASSRRQYSGNTIYF. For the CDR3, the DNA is TGTGCCAGCAGCCGCCGACAGTACTCTGGAAACACCATATATTTT.

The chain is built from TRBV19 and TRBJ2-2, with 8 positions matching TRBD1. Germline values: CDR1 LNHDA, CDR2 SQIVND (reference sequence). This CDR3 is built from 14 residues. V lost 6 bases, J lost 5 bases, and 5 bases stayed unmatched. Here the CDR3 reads CASRSGQGTGELFF. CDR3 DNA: TGTGCCAGTAGAAGCGGACAGGGAACCGGGGAGCTGTTTTTT.

The CDR3 loop reads CASSSPGLLKEQYF. Written as DNA, the CDR3 is TGTGCCAGCAGTTCTCCGGGACTCCTTAAAGAGCAGTACTTC. The genes are TRBV6-2 or TRBV6-3 and TRBJ2-7; D perhaps matches TRBD2 (6 bases). Germline V CDR1 and CDR2: MNHEY, SVGEGT. The CDR3 is 14 amino acids. V dropped 4 bases and J dropped 7 bases, with 17 bases sitting between them.

The CDR3 nucleotides are TGCGCCAGCAGCCGGACAGGGGTGTTCACAGATACGCAGTATTTT. It is translated as CASSRTGVFTDTQYF. J is TRBJ2-3 and V is TRBV5-1; 9 nucleotides line up with TRBD1. The CDR3 has 15 residues. V trimming: 4 bases; J trimming: 2 bases; junction bases outside the gene matches: 5. Germline CDR1 reads SGHRS; CDR2 reads YFSETQ. Using reference TRBV5-1 and TRBJ2-3 for the parts outside the CDR3, the full variable domain is KAGVTQTPRYLIKTRGQQVTLSCSPISGHRSVSWYQQTPGQGLQFLFEYFSETQRNKGNFPGRFSGRQFSNSRSEMNVSTLELGDSALYLCASSRTGVFTDTQYFGPGTRLTVL.

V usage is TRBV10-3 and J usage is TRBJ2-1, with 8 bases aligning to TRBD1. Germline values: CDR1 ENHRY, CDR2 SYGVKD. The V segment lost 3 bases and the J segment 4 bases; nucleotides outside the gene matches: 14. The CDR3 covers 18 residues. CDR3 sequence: CAISEGQGLEGRYNEQFF. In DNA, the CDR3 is TGTGCCATCAGTGAAGGACAGGGATTAGAAGGACGGTACAATGAGCAGTTCTTC.

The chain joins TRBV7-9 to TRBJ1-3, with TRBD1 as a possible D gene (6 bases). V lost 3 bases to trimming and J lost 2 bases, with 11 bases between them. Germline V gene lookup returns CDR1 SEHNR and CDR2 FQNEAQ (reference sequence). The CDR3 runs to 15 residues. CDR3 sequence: CASSFTGSPGNTIYF. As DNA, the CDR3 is TGTGCCAGCAGCTTCACAGGGAGTCCTGGAAACACCATATATTTT.

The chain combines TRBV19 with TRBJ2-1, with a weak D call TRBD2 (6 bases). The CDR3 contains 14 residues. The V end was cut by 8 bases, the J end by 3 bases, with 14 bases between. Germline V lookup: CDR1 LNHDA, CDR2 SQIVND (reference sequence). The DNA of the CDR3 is TGTGCCAGTGGCCACGGGGGAGGCTACAATGAGCAGTTCTTC. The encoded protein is CASGHGGGYNEQFF.

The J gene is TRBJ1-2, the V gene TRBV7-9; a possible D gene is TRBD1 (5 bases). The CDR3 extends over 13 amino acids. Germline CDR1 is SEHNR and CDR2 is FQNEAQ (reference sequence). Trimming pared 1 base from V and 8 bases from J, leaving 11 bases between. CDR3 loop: CASSLEGVDGYTF. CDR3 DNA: TGTGCCAGCAGCTTAGAAGGGGTTGACGGCTACACCTTC.

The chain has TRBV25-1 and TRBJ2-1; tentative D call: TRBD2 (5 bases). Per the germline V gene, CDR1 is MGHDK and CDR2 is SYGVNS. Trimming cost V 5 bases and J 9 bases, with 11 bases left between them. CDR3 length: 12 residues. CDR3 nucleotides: TGTGCCAGCAGTATAGGGAGAGGTGAGCAGTTCTTC. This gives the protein CASSIGRGEQFF.

The CDR3 region has the DNA TGCAGCGTTGCCGGGGGAGCGGAAAAACTGTTTTTT. Its translation: CSVAGGAEKLFF. J is TRBJ1-4 and V is TRBV29-1; weak D call: TRBD1 (5 bases). Germline CDR1 reads SQVTM; CDR2 reads ANQGSEA. Trimming stripped 4 bases from V and 8 bases from J, with 11 bases between. The CDR3 has 12 amino acids.

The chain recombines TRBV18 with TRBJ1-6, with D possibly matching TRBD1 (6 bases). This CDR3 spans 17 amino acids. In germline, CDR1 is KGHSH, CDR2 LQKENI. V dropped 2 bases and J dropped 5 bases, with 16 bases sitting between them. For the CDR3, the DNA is TGTGCCAGCTCACCATTTCGCCGGGACACGAATAATTCACCCCTCCACTTT. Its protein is CASSPFRRDTNNSPLHF.

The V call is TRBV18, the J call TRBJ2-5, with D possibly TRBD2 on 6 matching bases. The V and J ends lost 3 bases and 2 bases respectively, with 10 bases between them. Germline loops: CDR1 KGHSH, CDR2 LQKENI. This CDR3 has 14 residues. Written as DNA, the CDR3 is TGTGCCAGCTCACCGCGGGGACGGCAAGAGACCCAGTACTTC. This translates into CASSPRGRQETQYF.

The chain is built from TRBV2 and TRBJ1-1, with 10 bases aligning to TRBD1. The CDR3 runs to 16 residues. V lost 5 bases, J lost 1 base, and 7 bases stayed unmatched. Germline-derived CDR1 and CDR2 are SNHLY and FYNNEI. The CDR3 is CASSRQGAVGNTEAFF. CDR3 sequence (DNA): TGTGCCAGCAGTAGACAGGGGGCGGTGGGGAACACTGAAGCTTTCTTT.

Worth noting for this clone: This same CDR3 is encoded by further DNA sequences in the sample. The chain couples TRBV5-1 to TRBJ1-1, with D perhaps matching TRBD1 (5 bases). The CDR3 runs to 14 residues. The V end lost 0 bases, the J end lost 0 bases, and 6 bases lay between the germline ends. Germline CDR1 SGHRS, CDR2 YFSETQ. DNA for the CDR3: TGCGCCAGCAGCTTGGACAGGATGAACACTGAAGCTTTCTTT. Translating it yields CASSLDRMNTEAFF. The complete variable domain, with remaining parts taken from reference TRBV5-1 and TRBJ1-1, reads KAGVTQTPRYLIKTRGQQVTLSCSPISGHRSVSWYQQTPGQGLQFLFEYFSETQRNKGNFPGRFSGRQFSNSRSEMNVSTLELGDSALYLCASSLDRMNTEAFFGQGTRLTVV.

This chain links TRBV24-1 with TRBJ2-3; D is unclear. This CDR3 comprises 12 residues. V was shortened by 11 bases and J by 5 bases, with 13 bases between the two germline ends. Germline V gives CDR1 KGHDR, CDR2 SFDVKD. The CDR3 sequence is CAILPIVDTQYF. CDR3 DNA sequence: TGTGCCATCCTCCCGATAGTAGATACGCAGTATTTT.

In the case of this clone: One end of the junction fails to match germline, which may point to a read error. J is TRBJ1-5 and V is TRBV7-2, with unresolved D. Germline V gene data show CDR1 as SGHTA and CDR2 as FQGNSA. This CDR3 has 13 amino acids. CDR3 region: CASSLSGPQAQHF. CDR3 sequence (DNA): TGTGCCAGCAGCTTGAGCGGCCCTCAGGCCCAGCATTTT.

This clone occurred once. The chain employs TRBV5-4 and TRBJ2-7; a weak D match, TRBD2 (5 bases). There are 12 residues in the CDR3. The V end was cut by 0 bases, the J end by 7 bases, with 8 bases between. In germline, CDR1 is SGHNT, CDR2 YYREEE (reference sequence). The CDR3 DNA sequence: TGTGCCAGCAGCTTGGGAAGCGGAGAGCAGTACTTC. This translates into CASSLGSGEQYF.

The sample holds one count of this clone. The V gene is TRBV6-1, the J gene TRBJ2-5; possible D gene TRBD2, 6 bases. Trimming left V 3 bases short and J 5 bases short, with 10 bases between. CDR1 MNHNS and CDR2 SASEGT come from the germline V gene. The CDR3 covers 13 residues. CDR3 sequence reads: CASSDGTWETQYF. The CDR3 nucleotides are TGTGCCAGCAGTGACGGGACTTGGGAGACCCAGTACTTC.

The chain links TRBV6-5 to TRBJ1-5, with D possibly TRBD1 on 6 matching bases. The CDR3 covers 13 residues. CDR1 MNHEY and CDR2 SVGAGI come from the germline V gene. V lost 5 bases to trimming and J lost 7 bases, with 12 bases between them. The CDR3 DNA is TGTGCCAGCAGTCTTTCAGACAGGCAGCCCCAGCATTTT. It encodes CASSLSDRQPQHF.

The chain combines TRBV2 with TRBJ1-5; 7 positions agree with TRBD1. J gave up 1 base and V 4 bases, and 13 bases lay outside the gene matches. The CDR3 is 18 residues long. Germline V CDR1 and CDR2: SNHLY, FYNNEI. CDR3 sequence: CASSAESPGQPSNQPQHF. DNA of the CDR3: TGTGCCAGCAGTGCAGAATCCCCGGGACAGCCGAGCAATCAGCCCCAGCATTTT.

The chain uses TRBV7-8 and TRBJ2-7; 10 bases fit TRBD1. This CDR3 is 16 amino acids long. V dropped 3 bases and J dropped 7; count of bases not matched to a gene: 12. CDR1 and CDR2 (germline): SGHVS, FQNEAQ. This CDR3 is CASSFTPRDRGTEQYF. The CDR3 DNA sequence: TGTGCCAGCAGCTTCACACCCCGGGACAGGGGAACGGAGCAGTACTTC.

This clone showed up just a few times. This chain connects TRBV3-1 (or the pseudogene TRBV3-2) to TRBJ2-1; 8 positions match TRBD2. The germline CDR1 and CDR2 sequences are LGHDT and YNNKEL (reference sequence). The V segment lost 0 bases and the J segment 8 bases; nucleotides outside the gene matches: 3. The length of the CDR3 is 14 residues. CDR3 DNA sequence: TGTGCCAGCAGCCAAGAAGGGACTAGGGATGAGCAGTTCTTC. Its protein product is CASSQEGTRDEQFF.

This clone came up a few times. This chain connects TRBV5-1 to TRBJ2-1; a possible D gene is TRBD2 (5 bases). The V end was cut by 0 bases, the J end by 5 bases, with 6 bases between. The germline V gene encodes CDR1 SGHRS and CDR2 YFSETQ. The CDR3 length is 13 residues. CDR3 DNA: TGCGCCAGCAGCTTGGCGGGGAACAATGAGCAGTTCTTC. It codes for CASSLAGNNEQFF.

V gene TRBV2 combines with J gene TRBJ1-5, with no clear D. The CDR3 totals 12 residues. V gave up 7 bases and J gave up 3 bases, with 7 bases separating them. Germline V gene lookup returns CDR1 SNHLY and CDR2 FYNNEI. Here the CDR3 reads CASTRDNQPQHF. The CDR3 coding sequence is TGTGCCAGCACCCGGGACAATCAGCCCCAGCATTTT.

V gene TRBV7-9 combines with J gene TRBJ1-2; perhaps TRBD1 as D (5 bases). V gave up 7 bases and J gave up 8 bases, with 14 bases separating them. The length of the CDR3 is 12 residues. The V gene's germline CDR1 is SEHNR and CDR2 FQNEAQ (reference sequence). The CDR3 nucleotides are TGTGCCAGCACGATCGGGGGGGACGGCTACACCTTC. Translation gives CASTIGGDGYTF.